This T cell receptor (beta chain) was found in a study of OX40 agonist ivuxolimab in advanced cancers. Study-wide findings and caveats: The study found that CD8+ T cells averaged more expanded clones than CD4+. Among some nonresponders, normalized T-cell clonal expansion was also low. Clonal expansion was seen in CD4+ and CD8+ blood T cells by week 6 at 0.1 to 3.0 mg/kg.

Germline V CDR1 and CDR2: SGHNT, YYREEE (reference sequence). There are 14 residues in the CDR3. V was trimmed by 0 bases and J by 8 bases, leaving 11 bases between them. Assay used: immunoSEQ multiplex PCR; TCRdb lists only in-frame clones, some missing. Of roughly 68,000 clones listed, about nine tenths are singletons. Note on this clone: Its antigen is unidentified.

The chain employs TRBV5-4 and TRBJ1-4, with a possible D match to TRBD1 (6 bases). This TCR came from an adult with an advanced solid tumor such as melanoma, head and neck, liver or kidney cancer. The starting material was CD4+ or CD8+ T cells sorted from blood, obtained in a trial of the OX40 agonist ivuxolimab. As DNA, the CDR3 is TGTGCCAGCAGCTTGGGGGGGCCGGACGAAAAACTGTTTTTT. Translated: CASSLGGPDEKLFF.